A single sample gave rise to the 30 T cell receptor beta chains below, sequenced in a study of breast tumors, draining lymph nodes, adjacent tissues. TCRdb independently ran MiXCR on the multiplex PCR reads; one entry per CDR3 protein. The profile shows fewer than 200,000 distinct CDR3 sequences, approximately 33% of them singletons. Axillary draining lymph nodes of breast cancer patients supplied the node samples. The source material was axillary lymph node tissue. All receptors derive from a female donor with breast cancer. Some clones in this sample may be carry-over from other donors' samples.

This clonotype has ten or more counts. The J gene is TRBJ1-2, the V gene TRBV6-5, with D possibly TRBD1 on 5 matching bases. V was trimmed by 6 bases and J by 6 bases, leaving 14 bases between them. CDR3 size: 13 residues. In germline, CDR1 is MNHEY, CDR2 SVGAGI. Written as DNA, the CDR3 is TGTGCCAGCAGCAATAAGGGGTTAAATGGCTACACCTTC. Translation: CASSNKGLNGYTF.

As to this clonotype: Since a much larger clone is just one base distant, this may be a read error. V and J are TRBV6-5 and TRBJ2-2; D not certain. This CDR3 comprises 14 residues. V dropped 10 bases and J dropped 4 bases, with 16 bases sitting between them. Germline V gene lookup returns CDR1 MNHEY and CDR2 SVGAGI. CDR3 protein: CATLRFESTGELFF. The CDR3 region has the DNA TGTGCCACCCTAAGGTTTGAAAGCACCGGGGAGCTGTTTTTT.

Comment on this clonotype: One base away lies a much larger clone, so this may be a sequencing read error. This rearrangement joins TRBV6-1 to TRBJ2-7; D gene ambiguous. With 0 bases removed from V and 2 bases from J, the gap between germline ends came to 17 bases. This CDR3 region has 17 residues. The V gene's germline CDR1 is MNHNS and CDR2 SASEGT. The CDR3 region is CASSEAPFTSRTYEQYF. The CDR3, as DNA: TGTGCCAGCAGTGAAGCGCCTTTCACATCGAGGACCTACGAGCAGTACTTC.

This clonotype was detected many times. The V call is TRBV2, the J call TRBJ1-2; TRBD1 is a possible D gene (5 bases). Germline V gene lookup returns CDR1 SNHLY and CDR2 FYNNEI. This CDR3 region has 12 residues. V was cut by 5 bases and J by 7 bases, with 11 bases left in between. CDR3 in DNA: TGTGCCAGCAGTCCACAGGTGGCTGGCTACACCTTC. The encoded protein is CASSPQVAGYTF.

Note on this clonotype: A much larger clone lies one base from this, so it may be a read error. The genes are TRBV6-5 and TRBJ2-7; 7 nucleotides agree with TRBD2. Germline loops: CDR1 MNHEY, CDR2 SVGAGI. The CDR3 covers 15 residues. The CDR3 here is CARSYFGGGPYEQYF. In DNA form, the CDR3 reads TGTGCCCGCAGTTACTTTGGGGGAGGGCCCTACGAGCAGTACTTC.

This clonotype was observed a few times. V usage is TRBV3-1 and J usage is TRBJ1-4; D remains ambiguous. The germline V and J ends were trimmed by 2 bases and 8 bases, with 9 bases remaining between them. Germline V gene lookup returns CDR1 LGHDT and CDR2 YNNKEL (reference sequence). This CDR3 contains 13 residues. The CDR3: CASSQMTGEKLFF. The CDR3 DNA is TGTGCCAGCAGCCAAATGACCGGGGAAAAACTGTTTTTT.

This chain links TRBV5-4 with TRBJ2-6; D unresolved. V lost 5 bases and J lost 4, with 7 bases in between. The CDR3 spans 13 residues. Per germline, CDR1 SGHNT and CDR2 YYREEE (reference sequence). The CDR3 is CASRRTGANVLTF. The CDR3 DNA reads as TGTGCCAGCAGACGAACAGGGGCCAACGTCCTGACTTTC.

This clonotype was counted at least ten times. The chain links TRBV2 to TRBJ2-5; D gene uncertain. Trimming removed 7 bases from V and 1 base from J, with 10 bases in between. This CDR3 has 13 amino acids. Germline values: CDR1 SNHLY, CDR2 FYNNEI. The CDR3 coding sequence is TGTGCCAGCAATGGTGGATCCCAAGAGACCCAGTACTTC. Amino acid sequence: CASNGGSQETQYF. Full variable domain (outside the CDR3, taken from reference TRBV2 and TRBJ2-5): EPEVTQTPSHQVTQMGQEVILRCVPISNHLYFYWYRQILGQKVEFLVSFYNNEISEKSEIFDDQFSVERPDGSNFTLKIRSTKLEDSAMYFCASNGGSQETQYFGPGTRLLVL.

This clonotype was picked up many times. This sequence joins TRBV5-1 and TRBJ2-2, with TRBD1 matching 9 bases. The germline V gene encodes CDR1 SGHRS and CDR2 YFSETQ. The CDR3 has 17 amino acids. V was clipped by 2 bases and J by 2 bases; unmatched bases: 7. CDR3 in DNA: TGCGCCAGCAGCTTAACCTTAACAGGGGGCAACACCGGGGAGCTGTTTTTT. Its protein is CASSLTLTGGNTGELFF.

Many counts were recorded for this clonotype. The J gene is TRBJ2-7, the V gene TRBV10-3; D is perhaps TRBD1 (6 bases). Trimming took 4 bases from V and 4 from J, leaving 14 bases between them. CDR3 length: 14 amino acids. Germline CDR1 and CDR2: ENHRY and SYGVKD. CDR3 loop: CAISAGRGSYEQYF. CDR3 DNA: TGTGCCATCAGTGCCGGCAGGGGCTCTTACGAGCAGTACTTC.

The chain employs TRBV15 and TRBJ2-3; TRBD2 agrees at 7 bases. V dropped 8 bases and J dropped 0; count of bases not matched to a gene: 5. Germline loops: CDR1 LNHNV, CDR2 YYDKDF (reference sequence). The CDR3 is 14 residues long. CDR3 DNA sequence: TGTGCCACCGGGGGTAGCGGGAGCACAGATACGCAGTATTTT. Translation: CATGGSGSTDTQYF.

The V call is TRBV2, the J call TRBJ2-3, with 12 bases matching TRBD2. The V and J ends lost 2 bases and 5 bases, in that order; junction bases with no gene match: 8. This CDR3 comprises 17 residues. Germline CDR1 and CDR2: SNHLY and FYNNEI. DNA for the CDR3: TGTGCCAGCAGTGAATTTCTAGCGGGGGGGCTGGGAGATACGCAGTATTTT. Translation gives CASSEFLAGGLGDTQYF.

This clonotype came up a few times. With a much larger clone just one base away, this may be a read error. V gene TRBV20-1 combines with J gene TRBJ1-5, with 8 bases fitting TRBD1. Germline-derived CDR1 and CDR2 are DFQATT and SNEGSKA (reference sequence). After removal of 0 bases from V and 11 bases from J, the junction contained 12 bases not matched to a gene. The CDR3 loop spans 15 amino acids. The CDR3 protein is CSARDPTGGSAAQHF. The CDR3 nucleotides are TGCAGTGCTAGAGATCCCACAGGGGGGTCGGCGGCCCAGCATTTT.

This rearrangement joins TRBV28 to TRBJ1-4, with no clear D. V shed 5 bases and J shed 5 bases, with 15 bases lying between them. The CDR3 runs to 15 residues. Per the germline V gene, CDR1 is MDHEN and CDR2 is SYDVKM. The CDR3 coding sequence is TGTGCCAGCAGTCGCCCCGGGCCGGGGAATGAAAAACTGTTTTTT. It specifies CASSRPGPGNEKLFF.

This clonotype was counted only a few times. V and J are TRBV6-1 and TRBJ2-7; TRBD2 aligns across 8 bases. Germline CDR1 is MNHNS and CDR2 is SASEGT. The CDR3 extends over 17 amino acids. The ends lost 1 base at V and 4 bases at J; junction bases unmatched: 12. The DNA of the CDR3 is TGTGCCAGCAGTGAAGGGGGGTGGGTAGCGGGGCGTTACGAGCAGTACTTC. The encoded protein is CASSEGGWVAGRYEQYF.

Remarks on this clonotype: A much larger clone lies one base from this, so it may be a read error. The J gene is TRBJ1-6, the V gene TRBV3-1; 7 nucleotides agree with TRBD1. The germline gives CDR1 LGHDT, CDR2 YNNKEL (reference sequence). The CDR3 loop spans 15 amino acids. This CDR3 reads CASGQRGLGDSPLHF. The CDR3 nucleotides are TGTGCCAGCGGCCAAAGGGGGCTGGGGGATTCACCCCTCCACTTT. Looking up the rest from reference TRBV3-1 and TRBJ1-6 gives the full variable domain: DTAVSQTPKYLVTQMGNDKSIKCEQNLGHDTMYWYKQDSKKFLKIMFSYNNKELIINETVPNRFSPKSPDKAHLNLHINSLELGDSAVYFCASGQRGLGDSPLHFGNGTRLTVT.

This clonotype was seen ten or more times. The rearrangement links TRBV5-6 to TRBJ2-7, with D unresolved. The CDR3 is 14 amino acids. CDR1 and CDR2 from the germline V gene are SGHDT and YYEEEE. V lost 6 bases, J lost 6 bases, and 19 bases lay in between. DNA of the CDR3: TGTGCCAGCATCCCCTCCCACCCCTATTCCGAGCAGTACTTC. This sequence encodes CASIPSHPYSEQYF.

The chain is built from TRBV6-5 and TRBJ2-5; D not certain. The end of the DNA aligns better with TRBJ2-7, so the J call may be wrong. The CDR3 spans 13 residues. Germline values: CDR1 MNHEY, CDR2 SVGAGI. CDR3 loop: CASSYRASYEQYF. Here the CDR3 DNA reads TGTGCCAGCAGTTACCGGGCCTCCTACGAGCAGTACTTC.

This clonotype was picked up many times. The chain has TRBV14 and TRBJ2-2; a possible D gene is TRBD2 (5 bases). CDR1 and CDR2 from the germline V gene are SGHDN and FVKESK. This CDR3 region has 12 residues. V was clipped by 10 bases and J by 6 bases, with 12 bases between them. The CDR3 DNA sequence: TGTGCCACCCTTGAGGGTGCCGGGGAGCTGTTTTTT. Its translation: CATLEGAGELFF. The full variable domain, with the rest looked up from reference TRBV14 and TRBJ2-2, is EAGVTQFPSHSVIEKGQTVTLRCDPISGHDNLYWYRRVMGKEIKFLLHFVKESKQDESGMPNNRFLAERTGGTYSTLKVQPAELEDSGVYFCATLEGAGELFFGEGSRLTVL.

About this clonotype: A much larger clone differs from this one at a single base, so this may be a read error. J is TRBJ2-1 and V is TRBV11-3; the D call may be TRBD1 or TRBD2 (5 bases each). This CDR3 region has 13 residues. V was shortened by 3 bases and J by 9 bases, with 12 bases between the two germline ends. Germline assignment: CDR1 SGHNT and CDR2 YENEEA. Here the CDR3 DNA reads TGTGCCAGCAGCTTGAAGGGACCGGCTGAGCAGTTCTTC. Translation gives CASSLKGPAEQFF.

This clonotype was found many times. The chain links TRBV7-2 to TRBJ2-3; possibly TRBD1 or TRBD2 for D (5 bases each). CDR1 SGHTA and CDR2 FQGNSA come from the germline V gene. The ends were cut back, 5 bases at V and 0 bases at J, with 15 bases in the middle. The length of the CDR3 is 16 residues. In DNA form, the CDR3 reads TGTGCCAGCAGCCCGACGGACGGGGCAAGCACAGATACGCAGTATTTT. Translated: CASSPTDGASTDTQYF.

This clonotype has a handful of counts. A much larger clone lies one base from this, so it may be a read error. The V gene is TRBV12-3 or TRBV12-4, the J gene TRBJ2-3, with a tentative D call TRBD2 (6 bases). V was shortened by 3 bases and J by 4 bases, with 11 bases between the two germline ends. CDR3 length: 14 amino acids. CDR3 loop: CASSFGGTADTQYF. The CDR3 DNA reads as TGTGCCAGCAGTTTCGGGGGTACGGCAGATACGCAGTATTTT.

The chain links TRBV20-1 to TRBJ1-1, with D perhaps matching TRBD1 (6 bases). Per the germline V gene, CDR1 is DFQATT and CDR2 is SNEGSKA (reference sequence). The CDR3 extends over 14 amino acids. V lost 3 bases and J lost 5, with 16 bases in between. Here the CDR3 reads CSARTGRVFTEAFF. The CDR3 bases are TGCAGTGCTAGGACAGGACGAGTATTTACTGAAGCTTTCTTT.

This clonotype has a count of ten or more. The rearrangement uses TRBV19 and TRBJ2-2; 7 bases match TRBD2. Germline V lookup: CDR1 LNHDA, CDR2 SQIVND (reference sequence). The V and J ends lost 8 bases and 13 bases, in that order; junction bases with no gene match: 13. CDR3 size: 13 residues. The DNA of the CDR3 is TGTGCCAGTGCACTGGAGACGGGGGGTTTGCTGTTTTTT. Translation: CASALETGGLLFF.

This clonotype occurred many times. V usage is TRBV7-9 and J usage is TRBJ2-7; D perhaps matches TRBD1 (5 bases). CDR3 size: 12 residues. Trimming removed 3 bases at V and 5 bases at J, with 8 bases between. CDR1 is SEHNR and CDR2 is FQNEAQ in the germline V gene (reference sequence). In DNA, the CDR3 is TGTGCCAGCAGCTTTAACAGGAACGAGCAGTACTTC. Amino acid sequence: CASSFNRNEQYF. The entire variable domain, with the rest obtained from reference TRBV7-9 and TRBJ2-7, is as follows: DTGVSQNPRHKITKRGQNVTFRCDPISEHNRLYWYRQTLGQGPEFLTYFQNEAQLEKSRLLSDRFSAERPKGSFSTLEIQRTEQGDSAMYLCASSFNRNEQYFGPGTRLTVT.

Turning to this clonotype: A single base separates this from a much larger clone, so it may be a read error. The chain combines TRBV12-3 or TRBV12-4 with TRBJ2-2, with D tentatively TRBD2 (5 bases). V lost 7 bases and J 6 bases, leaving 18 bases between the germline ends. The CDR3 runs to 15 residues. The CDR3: CASIDGVGWAGELFF. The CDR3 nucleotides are TGTGCCAGCATCGACGGGGTGGGATGGGCCGGGGAGCTGTTTTTT.

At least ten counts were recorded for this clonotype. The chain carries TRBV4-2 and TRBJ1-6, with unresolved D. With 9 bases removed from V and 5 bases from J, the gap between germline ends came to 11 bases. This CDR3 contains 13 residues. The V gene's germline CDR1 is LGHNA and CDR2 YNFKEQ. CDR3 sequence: CASRTGDNSPLHF. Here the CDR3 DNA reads TGTGCCAGTCGGACCGGTGATAATTCACCCCTCCACTTT.

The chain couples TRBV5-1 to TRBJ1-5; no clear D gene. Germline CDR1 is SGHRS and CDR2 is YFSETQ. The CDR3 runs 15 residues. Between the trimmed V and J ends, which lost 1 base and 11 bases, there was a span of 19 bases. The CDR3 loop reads CASSLRAGAQETQHF. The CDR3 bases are TGCGCCAGCAGCTTGCGGGCAGGAGCTCAAGAGACCCAGCATTTT.

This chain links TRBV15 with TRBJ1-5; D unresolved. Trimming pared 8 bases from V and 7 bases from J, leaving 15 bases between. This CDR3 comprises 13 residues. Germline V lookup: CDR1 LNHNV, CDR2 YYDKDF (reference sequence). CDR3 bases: TGTGCCACCGCGCCCGCGGAAGTCCAGCCCCAGCATTTT. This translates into CATAPAEVQPQHF.

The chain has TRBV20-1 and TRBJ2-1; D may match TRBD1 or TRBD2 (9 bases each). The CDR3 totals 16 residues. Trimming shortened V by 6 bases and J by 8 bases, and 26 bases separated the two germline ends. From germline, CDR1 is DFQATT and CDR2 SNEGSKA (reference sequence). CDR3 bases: TGCAGTGCCACGGAGGACAGGGGACTAGCCTCGTATGAGCAGTTCTTC. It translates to CSATEDRGLASYEQFF.